One sample yielded the 2 T cell receptor beta chains listed below, sequenced in a study of Graves' ophthalmopathy and Graves' hyperthyroidism. The sequenced template was RNA, covering the TCR beta CDR3 region. RT-PCR in the first round used HTBI primers; a second-round multiplex PCR followed. TCRdb ran MiXCR on the multiplex PCR reads and lists one entry per CDR3 protein. The sample gives some 160,000 distinct CDR3 sequences, 35% to 50% of which show up once; less than 9.5% is in the top ten. The specimen was peripheral blood. Receptor source: a man aged 30-40 years with Graves' ophthalmopathy.

The chain links TRBV12-3 or TRBV12-4 to TRBJ1-6, with a possible D match to TRBD1 (5 bases). The CDR3 runs to 14 residues. Trimming stripped 7 bases from V and 10 bases from J, with 17 bases between. The DNA for the CDR3 is TGTGCCAGCACCCAGACGGGACCAGGATCACCCCTCCACTTT. It encodes CASTQTGPGSPLHF.

This clonotype was detected many times. The CDR3 sequence: CASSQAWQVRRELFF. Here the CDR3 DNA reads TGCGCCAGCAGCCAAGCGTGGCAGGTCCGACGGGAGCTGTTTTTT. The rearrangement joins TRBV4-3 to TRBJ2-2; D remains ambiguous. V was shortened by 1 base and J by 9 bases, with 15 bases between the two germline ends. The CDR3 consists of 15 residues. CDR1 and CDR2 (germline): LGHNA, YSLEER.